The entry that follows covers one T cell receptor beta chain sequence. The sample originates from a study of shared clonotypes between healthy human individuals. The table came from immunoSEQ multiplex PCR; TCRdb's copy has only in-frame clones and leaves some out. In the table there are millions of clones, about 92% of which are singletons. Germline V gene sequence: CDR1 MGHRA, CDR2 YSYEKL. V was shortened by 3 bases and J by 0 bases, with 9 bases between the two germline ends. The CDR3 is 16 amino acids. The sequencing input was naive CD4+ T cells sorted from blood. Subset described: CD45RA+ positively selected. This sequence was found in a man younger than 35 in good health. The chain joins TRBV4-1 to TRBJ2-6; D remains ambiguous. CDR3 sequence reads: CASSQTGLSGANVLTF. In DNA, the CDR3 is TGCGCCAGCAGCCAGACCGGCCTCTCTGGGGCCAACGTCCTGACTTTC.